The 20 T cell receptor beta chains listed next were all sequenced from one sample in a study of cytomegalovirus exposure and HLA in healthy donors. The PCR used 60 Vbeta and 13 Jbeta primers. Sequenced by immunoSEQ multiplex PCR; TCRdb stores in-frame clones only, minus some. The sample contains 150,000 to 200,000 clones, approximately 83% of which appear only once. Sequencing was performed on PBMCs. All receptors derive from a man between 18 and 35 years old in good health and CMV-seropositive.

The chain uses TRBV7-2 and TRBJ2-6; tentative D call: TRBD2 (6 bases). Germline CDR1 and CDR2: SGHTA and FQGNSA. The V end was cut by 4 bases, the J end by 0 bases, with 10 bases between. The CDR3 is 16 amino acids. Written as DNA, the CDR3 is TGTGCCAGCAGCTGGGACTGGAGCTCTGGGGCCAACGTCCTGACTTTC. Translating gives CASSWDWSSGANVLTF.

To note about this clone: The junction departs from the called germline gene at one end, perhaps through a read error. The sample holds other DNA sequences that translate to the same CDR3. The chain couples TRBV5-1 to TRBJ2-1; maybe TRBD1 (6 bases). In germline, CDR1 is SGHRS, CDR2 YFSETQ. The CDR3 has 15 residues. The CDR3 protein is CASSLTDSFYNEQFF. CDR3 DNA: TGTGCCAGCAGCTTGACGGACAGTTTCTACAATGAGCAGTTCTTC.

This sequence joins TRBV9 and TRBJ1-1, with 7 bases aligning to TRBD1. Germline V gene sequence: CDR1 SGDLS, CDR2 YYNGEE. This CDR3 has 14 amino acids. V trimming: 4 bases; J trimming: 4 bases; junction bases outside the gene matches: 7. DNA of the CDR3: TGTGCCAGCAGCCTAGACAGGGCCGGCACTGAAGCTTTCTTT. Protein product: CASSLDRAGTEAFF.

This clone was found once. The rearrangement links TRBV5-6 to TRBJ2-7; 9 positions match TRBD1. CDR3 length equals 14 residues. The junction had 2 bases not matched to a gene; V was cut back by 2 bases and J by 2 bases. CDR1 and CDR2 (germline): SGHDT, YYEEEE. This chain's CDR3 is CASSFTGGPYEQYF. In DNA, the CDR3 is TGTGCCAGCAGCTTCACAGGGGGCCCCTACGAGCAGTACTTC.

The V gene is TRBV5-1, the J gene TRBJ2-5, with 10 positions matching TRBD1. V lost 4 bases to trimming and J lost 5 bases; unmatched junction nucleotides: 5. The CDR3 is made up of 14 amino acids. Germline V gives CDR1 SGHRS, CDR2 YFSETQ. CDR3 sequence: CASSSVTGGETQYF. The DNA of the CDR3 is TGCGCCAGCAGCAGCGTGACAGGGGGCGAGACCCAGTACTTC.

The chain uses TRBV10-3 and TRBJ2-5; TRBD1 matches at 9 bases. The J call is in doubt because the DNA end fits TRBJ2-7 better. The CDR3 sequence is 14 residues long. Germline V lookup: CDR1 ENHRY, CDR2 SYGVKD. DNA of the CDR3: TGTGCCATCAGGGGGGGACAGGGTCGAGACGAGCAGTACTTC. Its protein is CAIRGGQGRDEQYF.

CDR3 sequence reads: CASSIGRENYGYTF. The DNA of the CDR3 is TGTGCCAGTAGTATCGGACGGGAAAACTATGGCTACACCTTC. The chain is built from TRBV19 and TRBJ1-2, with D unresolved. Trimming shortened V by 3 bases and J by 2 bases, and 10 bases separated the two germline ends. This CDR3 spans 14 amino acids. Looked up from germline, CDR1 is LNHDA and CDR2 is SQIVND (reference sequence). The full variable domain, rest sourced from reference TRBV19 and TRBJ1-2, is DGGITQSPKYLFRKEGQNVTLSCEQNLNHDAMYWYRQDPGQGLRLIYYSQIVNDFQKGDIAEGYSVSREKKESFPLTVTSAQKNPTAFYLCASSIGRENYGYTFGSGTRLTVV.

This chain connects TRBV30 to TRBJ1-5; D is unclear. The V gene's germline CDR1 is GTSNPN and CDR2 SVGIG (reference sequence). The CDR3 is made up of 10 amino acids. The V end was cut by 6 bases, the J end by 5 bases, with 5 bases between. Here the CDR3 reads CACGYQPQHF. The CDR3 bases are TGTGCCTGCGGTTATCAGCCCCAGCATTTT.

In DNA, the CDR3 is TGTGCCAGCAGGTCGGGACAGGGTGTGCACACCTTC. It yields the protein CASRSGQGVHTF. The genes are TRBV9 and TRBJ1-2; 9 nucleotides line up with TRBD1. Germline V lookup: CDR1 SGDLS, CDR2 YYNGEE. CDR3 length: 12 amino acids. After removal of 5 bases from V and 12 bases from J, the junction contained 8 bases not matched to a gene.

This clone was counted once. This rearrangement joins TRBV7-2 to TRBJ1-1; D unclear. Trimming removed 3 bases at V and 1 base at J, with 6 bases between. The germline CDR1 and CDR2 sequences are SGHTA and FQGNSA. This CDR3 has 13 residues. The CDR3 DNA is TGTGCCAGCAGCTTGACGGGGAACACTGAAGCTTTCTTT. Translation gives CASSLTGNTEAFF.

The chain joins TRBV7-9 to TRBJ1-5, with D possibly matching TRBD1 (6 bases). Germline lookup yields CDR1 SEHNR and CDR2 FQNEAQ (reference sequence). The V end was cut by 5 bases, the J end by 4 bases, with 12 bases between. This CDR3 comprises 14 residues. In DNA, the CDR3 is TGTGCCAGCAGCCTATGGGACACAAATCAGCCCCAGCATTTT. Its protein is CASSLWDTNQPQHF. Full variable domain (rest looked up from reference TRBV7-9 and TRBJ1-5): DTGVSQNPRHKITKRGQNVTFRCDPISEHNRLYWYRQTLGQGPEFLTYFQNEAQLEKSRLLSDRFSAERPKGSFSTLEIQRTEQGDSAMYLCASSLWDTNQPQHFGDGTRLSIL.

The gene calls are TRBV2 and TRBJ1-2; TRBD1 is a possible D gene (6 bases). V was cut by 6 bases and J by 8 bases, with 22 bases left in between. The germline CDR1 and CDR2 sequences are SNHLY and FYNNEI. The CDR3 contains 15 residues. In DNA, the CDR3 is TGTGCCAGCAGGTACCGGGACACACAGCTTACCGGCTACACCTTC. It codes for CASRYRDTQLTGYTF.

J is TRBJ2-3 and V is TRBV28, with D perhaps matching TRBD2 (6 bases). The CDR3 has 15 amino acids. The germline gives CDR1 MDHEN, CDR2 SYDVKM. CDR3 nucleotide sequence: TGTGCGATTCGGGACTCATATTCTTTCACAGATACGCAGTATTTT. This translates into CAIRDSYSFTDTQYF.

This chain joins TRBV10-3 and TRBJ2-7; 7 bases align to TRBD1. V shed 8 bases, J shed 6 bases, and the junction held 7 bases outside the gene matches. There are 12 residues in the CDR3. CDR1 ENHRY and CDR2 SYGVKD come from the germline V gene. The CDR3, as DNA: TGTGCCATCGGTAAGGACAGGTTCGAGCAGTACTTC. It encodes CAIGKDRFEQYF.

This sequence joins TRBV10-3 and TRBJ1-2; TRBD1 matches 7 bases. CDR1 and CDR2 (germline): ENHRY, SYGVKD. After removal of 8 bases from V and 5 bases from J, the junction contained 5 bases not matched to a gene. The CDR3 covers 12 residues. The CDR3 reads CAIRTGSYGYTF. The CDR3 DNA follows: TGTGCCATCCGGACAGGTTCATATGGCTACACCTTC.

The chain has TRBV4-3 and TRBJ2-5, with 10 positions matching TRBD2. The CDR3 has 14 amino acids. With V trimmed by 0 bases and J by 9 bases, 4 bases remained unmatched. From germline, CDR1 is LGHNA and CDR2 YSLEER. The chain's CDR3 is CASSQDPLAGAQYF. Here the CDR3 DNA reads TGCGCCAGCAGCCAAGATCCCCTAGCGGGAGCCCAGTACTTC.

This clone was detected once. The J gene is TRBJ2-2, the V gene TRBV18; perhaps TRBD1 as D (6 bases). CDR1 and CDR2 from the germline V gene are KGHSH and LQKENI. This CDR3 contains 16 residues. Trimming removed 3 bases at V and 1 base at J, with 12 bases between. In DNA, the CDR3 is TGTGCCAGCTCACCTACCGGGACATTGAACACCGGGGAGCTGTTTTTT. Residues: CASSPTGTLNTGELFF.

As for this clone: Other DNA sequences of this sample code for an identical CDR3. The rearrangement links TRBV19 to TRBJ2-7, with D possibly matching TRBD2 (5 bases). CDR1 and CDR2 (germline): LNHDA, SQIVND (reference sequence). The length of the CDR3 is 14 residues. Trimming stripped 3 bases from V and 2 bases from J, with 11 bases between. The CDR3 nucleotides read TGTGCCAGTAGTATCGGTCGGGGTCCCTACGAGCAGTACTTC. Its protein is CASSIGRGPYEQYF. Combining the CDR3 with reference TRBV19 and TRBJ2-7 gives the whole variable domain DGGITQSPKYLFRKEGQNVTLSCEQNLNHDAMYWYRQDPGQGLRLIYYSQIVNDFQKGDIAEGYSVSREKKESFPLTVTSAQKNPTAFYLCASSIGRGPYEQYFGPGTRLTVT.

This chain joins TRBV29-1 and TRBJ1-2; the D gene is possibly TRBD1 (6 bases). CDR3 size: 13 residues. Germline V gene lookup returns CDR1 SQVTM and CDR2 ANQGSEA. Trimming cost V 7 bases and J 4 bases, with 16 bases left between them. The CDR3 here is CSARGGAGYGYTF. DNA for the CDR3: TGCAGCGCCAGAGGGGGGGCGGGCTATGGCTACACCTTC.

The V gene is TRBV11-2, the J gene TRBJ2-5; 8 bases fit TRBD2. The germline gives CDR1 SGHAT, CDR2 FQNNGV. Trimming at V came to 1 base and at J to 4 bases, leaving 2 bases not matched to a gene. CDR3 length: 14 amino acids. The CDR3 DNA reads TGTGCCAGCAGCTTAGGGCTAGCGGGAGAGACCCAGTACTTC. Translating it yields CASSLGLAGETQYF.